This record looks at one T cell receptor beta chain sequence and its context. Methods used by the authors: Scientists estimated how many nucleated cells there were by amplifying reference gene primers. Measured with immunoSEQ multiplex PCR; TCRdb has only the in-frame clones, and not every one. Clone size and V and J calls were adopted from that table, with D and trimming inferred from the DNA. The data hold 50,000 to 65,000 clones, with 88% observed a single time. This sample was included in a study of blood T cell repertoires in COVID-19. Across the study: Researchers got acute and convalescent COVID-19 samples from the United States, Italy and Spain. From T cells, B-cell-depleted T cells, or PBMCs came the material, which was cDNA or gDNA.

V shed 0 bases and J shed 1 base, with 17 bases lying between them. Per germline, CDR1 SGHKS and CDR2 YYEKEE (reference sequence). This CDR3 has 17 amino acids. The TCR originated in a human donor in a cohort sampled during active COVID-19. This chain joins TRBV5-5 and TRBJ2-7; tentative D call: TRBD2 (7 bases). Material: peripheral blood. The CDR3 sequence is CASSLAGEGGYSYEQYF. Here the CDR3 DNA reads TGTGCCAGCAGCTTGGCCGGGGAGGGGGGATATTCCTACGAGCAGTACTTC. The full variable domain, completed using reference TRBV5-5 and TRBJ2-7, is DAGVTQSPTHLIKTRGQQVTLRCSPISGHKSVSWYQQVLGQGPQFIFQYYEKEERGRGNFPDRFSARQFPNYSSELNVNALLLGDSALYLCASSLAGEGGYSYEQYFGPGTRLTVT.